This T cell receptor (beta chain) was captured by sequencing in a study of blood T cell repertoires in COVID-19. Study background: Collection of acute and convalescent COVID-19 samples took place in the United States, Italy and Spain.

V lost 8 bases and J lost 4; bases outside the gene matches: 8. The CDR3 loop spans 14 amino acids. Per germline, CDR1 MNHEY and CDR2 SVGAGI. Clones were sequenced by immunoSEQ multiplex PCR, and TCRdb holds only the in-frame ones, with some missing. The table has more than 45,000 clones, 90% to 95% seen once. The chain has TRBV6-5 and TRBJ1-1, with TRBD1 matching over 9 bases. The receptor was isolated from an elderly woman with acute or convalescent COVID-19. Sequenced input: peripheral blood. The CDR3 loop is CASSLQGAITEAFF. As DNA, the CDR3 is TGTGCCAGCTCCTTACAGGGGGCTATCACTGAAGCTTTCTTT.